These 24 T cell receptor beta chains came from one sample sequenced in a study of CD8 T cells in Susac syndrome. RNA was extracted with the RNeasy kit, and a quantity of roughly 0.5 to 1 ug was reverse transcribed using random hexamers. TCRdb processed the immunoSEQ multiplex PCR reads anew with MiXCR; each CDR3 protein has one entry. The sample lists 170,000 or so distinct CDR3 sequences; 90% to 96% were seen once. The sequencing sample was made of CD4+ T cells from PBMCs. All receptors derive from a human donor with Susac syndrome.

The V call is TRBV30, the J call TRBJ2-3; the D is unclear. The length of the CDR3 is 11 residues. Germline V gene lookup returns CDR1 GTSNPN and CDR2 SVGIG (reference sequence). V gave up 5 bases and J gave up 2 bases, with 5 bases separating them. CDR3 region: CAWADTDTQYF. The DNA of the CDR3 is TGTGCCTGGGCCGACACAGATACGCAGTATTTT.

As concerns this clonotype: The junction departs from the called germline gene at one end, perhaps through a read error. This chain links TRBV7-2 with TRBJ1-5; D is possibly TRBD1 (6 bases). Germline V lookup: CDR1 SGHTA, CDR2 FQGNSA. The CDR3 extends over 15 amino acids. The CDR3: CASNLGTRARGPQHF. The CDR3 DNA sequence: TGTGCCAGCAACTTAGGGACAAGGGCTCGGGGGCCCCAGCATTTT.

The J gene is TRBJ1-2, the V gene TRBV7-9, with TRBD1 identical over 10 bases. The CDR3 runs 15 residues. Germline values: CDR1 SEHNR, CDR2 FQNEAQ (reference sequence). V gave up 5 bases and J gave up 6 bases; unmatched junction bases: 9. The CDR3, as DNA: TGTGCCAGCAGCCCAGGGGTGGACAGGGGGAATGGCTACACCTTC. It is translated as CASSPGVDRGNGYTF.

The chain combines TRBV7-3 with TRBJ2-7, with 13 positions matching TRBD2. Trimming removed 5 bases from V and 7 bases from J; junction bases left unmatched: 14. The V gene's germline CDR1 is SGHTA and CDR2 FQGTGA. The CDR3 totals 17 residues. The chain's CDR3 is CASSLFATSGGPQEQYV. The CDR3 coding sequence is TGTGCCAGCAGCCTTTTTGCGACTAGCGGGGGGCCGCAAGAGCAGTACGTC.

This rearrangement joins TRBV5-6 to TRBJ2-7; no clear D gene. Germline-derived CDR1 and CDR2 are SGHDT and YYEEEE. V lost 1 base, J lost 2 bases, and 13 bases lay in between. The CDR3 consists of 15 residues. CDR3 region: CASSLPDMYPYEQYF. The CDR3 DNA reads as TGTGCCAGCAGCTTGCCCGACATGTACCCCTACGAGCAGTACTTC.

The V and J genes are TRBV28 and TRBJ2-5; 7 bases agree with TRBD2. Trimming at V came to 3 bases and at J to 3 bases, leaving 4 bases not matched to a gene. This CDR3 spans 14 amino acids. Germline-derived CDR1 and CDR2 are MDHEN and SYDVKM. The chain's CDR3 is CASSFSSGEETQYF. In nucleotides, the CDR3 is TGTGCCAGCAGTTTTTCTAGCGGAGAAGAGACCCAGTACTTC.

This chain uses TRBV28 with TRBJ2-2; the match to TRBD1 covers 8 bases. The CDR3 is made up of 14 amino acids. Germline V gene sequence: CDR1 MDHEN, CDR2 SYDVKM. With V trimmed by 6 bases and J by 4 bases, 4 bases remained unmatched. CDR3 protein: CASRPGQATGELFF. The CDR3 bases are TGTGCCAGCAGACCGGGACAGGCCACCGGGGAGCTGTTTTTT.

This clonotype has only one observation. This chain joins TRBV28 and TRBJ2-1; 7 bases align to TRBD2. The CDR3 is 10 amino acids. Germline V CDR1 and CDR2: MDHEN, SYDVKM. The trim removed 10 bases at V and 9 bases at J, leaving 3 bases unmatched. The chain's CDR3 is CAIGGFEQFF. In DNA form, the CDR3 reads TGTGCCATCGGGGGGTTTGAGCAGTTCTTC.

The chain recombines TRBV2 with TRBJ1-6; D gene unclear. Germline lookup yields CDR1 SNHLY and CDR2 FYNNEI. V dropped 3 bases and J dropped 7 bases, with 4 bases sitting between them. This CDR3 has 12 residues. The CDR3 DNA reads as TGTGCCAGCAGTGAGGGAAATTCACCCCTCCACTTT. Its protein product is CASSEGNSPLHF. Complete variable domain (other parts from reference TRBV2 and TRBJ1-6): EPEVTQTPSHQVTQMGQEVILRCVPISNHLYFYWYRQILGQKVEFLVSFYNNEISEKSEIFDDQFSVERPDGSNFTLKIRSTKLEDSAMYFCASSEGNSPLHFGNGTRLTVT.

CDR3 sequence (DNA): TGTGCCAGCAGCGTAGGATTCAGGGGGCATGATGGCTACACCTTC. This gives the protein CASSVGFRGHDGYTF. The V and J genes are TRBV9 and TRBJ1-2, with 8 bases that match TRBD1. The CDR3 covers 15 residues. The V segment lost 0 bases and the J segment 6 bases; nucleotides outside the gene matches: 7. Germline V gene lookup returns CDR1 SGDLS and CDR2 YYNGEE.

The V gene is TRBV2, the J gene TRBJ2-1; TRBD2 aligns across 10 bases. Germline values: CDR1 SNHLY, CDR2 FYNNEI. This CDR3 has 18 amino acids. V dropped 6 bases and J dropped 0; count of bases not matched to a gene: 11. The CDR3 sequence is CASSPPSGRMGSYNEQFF. CDR3 nucleotide sequence: TGTGCCAGCAGCCCCCCTAGCGGGAGAATGGGCTCCTACAATGAGCAGTTCTTC.

V is TRBV20-1 and J is TRBJ2-1; 7 nucleotides agree with TRBD2. The CDR3 loop spans 17 amino acids. Per the germline V gene, CDR1 is DFQATT and CDR2 is SNEGSKA (reference sequence). After removal of 3 bases from V and 0 bases from J, the junction contained 11 bases not matched to a gene. This chain's CDR3 is CSASPWGGGSSYNEQFF. The DNA of the CDR3 is TGCAGTGCTAGTCCCTGGGGGGGAGGGAGCTCCTACAATGAGCAGTTCTTC.

The rearrangement joins TRBV5-4 to TRBJ2-3, with TRBD1 as a possible D gene (6 bases). The CDR3 has 14 amino acids. Germline CDR1 SGHNT, CDR2 YYREEE (reference sequence). With 5 bases removed from V and 2 bases from J, the gap between germline ends came to 12 bases. In nucleotides, the CDR3 is TGTGCCAGCAGTCCGGGACAAGCCACAGATACGCAGTATTTT. It translates to CASSPGQATDTQYF.

This chain joins TRBV12-3 or TRBV12-4 and TRBJ2-7; a weak D match, TRBD1 (6 bases). V shed 3 bases and J shed 0 bases, with 9 bases lying between them. The CDR3 extends over 14 amino acids. The CDR3 nucleotides read TGTGCCAGCAGTTTCAGGACAGACTCCTACGAGCAGTACTTC. This translates into CASSFRTDSYEQYF.

The chain uses TRBV27 and TRBJ2-5; D tentatively reads TRBD1 or TRBD2 (6 bases each). Per the germline V gene, CDR1 is MNHEY and CDR2 is SMNVEV (reference sequence). The germline V and J ends were trimmed by 5 bases and 2 bases, with 15 bases remaining between them. CDR3 length: 15 residues. The CDR3 DNA reads TGTGCCAGCAGTAGCTGGGGGGCAGGGCAAGAGACCCAGTACTTC. This translates into CASSSWGAGQETQYF.

The CDR3 loop reads CSVIGLETQYF. The CDR3 DNA sequence: TGCAGCGTTATAGGGTTAGAGACCCAGTACTTC. The chain joins TRBV29-1 to TRBJ2-5; D uncertain. Deletions cut 5 bases from V and 4 bases from J, with 8 bases between. Germline V lookup: CDR1 SQVTM, CDR2 ANQGSEA. The CDR3 spans 11 residues. The complete variable domain, with remaining parts taken from reference TRBV29-1 and TRBJ2-5, reads SAVISQKPSRDICQRGTSLTIQCQVDSQVTMMFWYRQQPGQSLTLIATANQGSEATYESGFVIDKFPISRPNLTFSTLTVSNMSPEDSSIYLCSVIGLETQYFGPGTRLLVL.

V usage is TRBV6-2 or TRBV6-3 and J usage is TRBJ2-1; possible D gene TRBD2, 5 bases. V was clipped by 7 bases and J by 11 bases, with 12 bases between them. The CDR3 loop spans 11 amino acids. CDR1 and CDR2 (germline): MNHEY, SVGEGT. The chain's CDR3 is CASNQAAKQFF. Here the CDR3 DNA reads TGTGCCAGCAACCAAGCGGCGAAGCAGTTCTTC.

The chain joins TRBV9 to TRBJ1-2; D unresolved. Trimming stripped 4 bases from V and 8 bases from J, with 15 bases between. CDR3 length: 13 amino acids. Germline lookup yields CDR1 SGDLS and CDR2 YYNGEE. CDR3 DNA sequence: TGTGCCAGCAGCCCCAGCCGACTGGGAGGCTACACCTTC. It yields the protein CASSPSRLGGYTF. Drawing the rest from reference TRBV9 and TRBJ1-2, the complete variable domain is DSGVTQTPKHLITATGQRVTLRCSPRSGDLSVYWYQQSLDQGLQFLIQYYNGEERAKGNILERFSAQQFPDLHSELNLSSLELGDSALYFCASSPSRLGGYTFGSGTRLTVV.

This chain joins TRBV28 and TRBJ1-2, with 9 bases matching TRBD1. Per the germline V gene, CDR1 is MDHEN and CDR2 is SYDVKM. The CDR3 is 13 amino acids. V shed 6 bases, J shed 6 bases, and the junction held 5 bases outside the gene matches. The CDR3 loop is CASSWGQGHGYTF. The CDR3 nucleotides are TGTGCCAGCAGCTGGGGACAGGGCCATGGCTACACCTTC.

The chain carries TRBV9 and TRBJ2-5; 9 bases are a match to TRBD2. Per the germline V gene, CDR1 is SGDLS and CDR2 is YYNGEE. The CDR3 totals 15 residues. The ends lost 0 bases at V and 5 bases at J; junction bases unmatched: 5. In nucleotides, the CDR3 is TGTGCCAGCAGCGTAGCGGTAGCGGGAGTTGAGACCCAGTACTTC. Its protein product is CASSVAVAGVETQYF.

The V gene is TRBV29-1, the J gene TRBJ1-1; TRBD1 might be the D (5 bases). Germline V gene sequence: CDR1 SQVTM, CDR2 ANQGSEA. The CDR3 consists of 13 residues. Trimming removed 2 bases at V and 4 bases at J, with 11 bases between. CDR3 protein: CSVEWQGGTEAFF. The CDR3 region has the DNA TGCAGCGTTGAATGGCAGGGTGGCACTGAAGCTTTCTTT.

V and J are TRBV12-3 or TRBV12-4 and TRBJ1-5; D unclear. Trimming removed 5 bases from V and 1 base from J, with 6 bases in between. CDR3 length: 13 amino acids. The CDR3 loop is CASSGVSNQPQHF. CDR3 nucleotides: TGTGCCAGCAGTGGAGTGAGCAATCAGCCCCAGCATTTT.

J is TRBJ2-1 and V is TRBV24-1; possible D gene TRBD2, 6 bases. The CDR3 runs to 15 residues. The germline V and J ends were trimmed by 4 bases and 7 bases, with 16 bases remaining between them. Germline CDR1 is KGHDR and CDR2 is SFDVKD. The CDR3 DNA reads TGTGCCACCAGTGACCCACGGGGAGGAGGGAATGAGCAGTTCTTC. This sequence encodes CATSDPRGGGNEQFF.

Only one count was recorded for this clonotype. The chain combines TRBV10-3 with TRBJ2-6; TRBD2 is a possible D gene (6 bases). With 2 bases removed from V and 1 base from J, the gap between germline ends came to 18 bases. CDR3 size: 19 residues. Germline CDR1 is ENHRY and CDR2 is SYGVKD. CDR3 DNA sequence: TGTGCCATCAGTGAGAGGATAGCGGAGGTAGCGTCTGGGGCCAACGTCCTGACTTTC. This sequence encodes CAISERIAEVASGANVLTF.